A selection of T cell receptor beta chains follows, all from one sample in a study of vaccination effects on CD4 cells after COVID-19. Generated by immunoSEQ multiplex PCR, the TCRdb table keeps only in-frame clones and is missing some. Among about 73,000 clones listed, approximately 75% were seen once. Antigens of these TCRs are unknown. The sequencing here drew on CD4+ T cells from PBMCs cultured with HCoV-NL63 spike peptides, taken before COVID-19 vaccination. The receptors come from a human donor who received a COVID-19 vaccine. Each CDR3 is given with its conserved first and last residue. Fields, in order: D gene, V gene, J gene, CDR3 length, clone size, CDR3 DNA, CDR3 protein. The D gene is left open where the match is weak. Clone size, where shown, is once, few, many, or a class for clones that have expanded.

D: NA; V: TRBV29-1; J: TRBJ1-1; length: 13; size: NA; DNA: TGCAGCGCAAGAGTCACCATGAACACTGAAGCTTTCTTT; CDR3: CSARVTMNTEAFF
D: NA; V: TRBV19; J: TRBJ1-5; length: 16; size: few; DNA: TGTGCCAGTAGTACAAACAGGGTTAGGAGCAATCAGCCCCAGCATTTT; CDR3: CASSTNRVRSNQPQHF
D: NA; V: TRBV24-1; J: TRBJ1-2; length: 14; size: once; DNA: TGTGCCACCAGTGCGTCAGGGATAAACTATGGCTACACCTTC; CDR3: CATSASGINYGYTF
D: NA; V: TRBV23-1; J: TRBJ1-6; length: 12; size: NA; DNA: TGCGCCAGCAGTCTCCGAGGTTCACCCCTCCACTTT; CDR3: CASSLRGSPLHF
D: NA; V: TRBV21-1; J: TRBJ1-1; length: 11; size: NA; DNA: NA; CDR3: CASTFGGGAFF
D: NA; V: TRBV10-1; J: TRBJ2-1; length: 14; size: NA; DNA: TGCGCCAGCAGTGAGTCGACCGGGGGAATCCTGCAGTTCTTC; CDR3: CASSESTGGILQFF
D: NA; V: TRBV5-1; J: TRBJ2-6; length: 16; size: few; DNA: TGCGCCAGCAGCTCGATCGGGGGTTCTGGGGCCAACGTCCTGACTTTC; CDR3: CASSSIGGSGANVLTF
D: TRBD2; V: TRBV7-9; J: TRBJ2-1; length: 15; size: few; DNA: TGTGCCAGCAGCGAGACTAGCGGTATGTACAATGAGCAGTTCTTC; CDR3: CASSETSGMYNEQFF
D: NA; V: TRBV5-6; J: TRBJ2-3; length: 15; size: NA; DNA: TGTGCCAGCAGCTTCCAACCGACGGTGACAGATACGCAGTATTTT; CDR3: CASSFQPTVTDTQYF
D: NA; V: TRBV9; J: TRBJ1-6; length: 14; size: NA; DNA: TGTGCCAGCAGCGCCCGTAAGGGAAATTCACCCCTCCACTTT; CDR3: CASSARKGNSPLHF
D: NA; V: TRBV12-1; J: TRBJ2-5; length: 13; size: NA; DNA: TGTGCCAGCAGCACCAGGACACAAGAGACCCAGTACTTC; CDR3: CASSTRTQETQYF
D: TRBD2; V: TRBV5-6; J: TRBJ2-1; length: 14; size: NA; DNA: TGTGCCAGCAGCTTAAGCGGGGGGGCTAGTGAGCAGTTCTTC; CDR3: CASSLSGGASEQFF
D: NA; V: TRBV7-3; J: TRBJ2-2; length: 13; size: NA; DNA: TGTGCCAGCAGCCCTATGATTAGCGGGGAGCTGTTTTTT; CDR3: CASSPMISGELFF
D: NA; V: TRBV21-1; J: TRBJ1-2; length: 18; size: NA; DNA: TGTGCCAGCAGCAAAGCGTGGGCCAGGGCAAGTCTAAACTATGGCTACACCTTC; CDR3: CASSKAWARASLNYGYTF
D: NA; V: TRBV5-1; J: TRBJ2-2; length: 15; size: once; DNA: TGCGCCAGCAGCCCTCGGACGGAGAGCACCGGGGAGCTGTTTTTT; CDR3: CASSPRTESTGELFF
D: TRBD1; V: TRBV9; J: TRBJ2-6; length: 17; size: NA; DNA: TGTGCCAGCAGCGCCGGGACAGGGTACTCTGGGGCCAACGTCCTGACTTTC; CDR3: CASSAGTGYSGANVLTF
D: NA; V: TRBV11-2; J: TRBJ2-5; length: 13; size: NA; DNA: TGTGCCAGCAGCTTAGGAACTAGAGAGACCCAGTACTTC; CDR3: CASSLGTRETQYF